This T cell receptor (beta chain) was identified in a study of CD8+CD57+ T cells in acquired aplastic anemia (dated by TCRdb to 2016 to 2018). Concerning the study at large: Extracted DNA from sorted CD4+ and CD8+ cells averaged approximately 3 ug, ranging from roughly 0.17 to 27.4 ug. CD8+CD57+ expansion was defined as a frequency above the mean frequency observed in healthy subjects. Points the paper makes about the study in general: Although 25 to 30 CD8+ CDR3 sequences were shared by patients and controls, these sequences appeared highly expressed in patients and within the immunodominant clones of patients. No significant difference in CD8+ Simpson's diversity was found between patients and healthy controls (P=0.060).

V sheds 4 bases and J sheds 0 bases, leaving 11 bases between their ends. In the germline V gene, CDR1 corresponds to SGHTA and CDR2 to FQGNSA. Taken from cysteine to phenylalanine, the CDR3 has 15 residues. The sequence is cut down to CDR3 DNA, 45 bases in frame from base 1. Patients chosen for sequencing had shown expansion of CD8+CD57+ cells by flow cytometry. All patients had severe acquired aplastic anemia diagnosed by International Study of Aplastic Anemia and Agranulocytosis and Camitta criteria. Patients had received no therapy at the time of blood sampling. In this study, sorted CD4+ and CD8+ T cells from the blood of healthy subjects and of severe aplastic anemia patients had their TCR repertoires deep-sequenced. Patients were enrolled in the USA under clinicaltrials.gov protocols 00001620, 01623167, 00001397, 00071045, 00081523 and 00961064. Ficoll-Paque density gradient centrifugation was used to isolate peripheral blood mononuclear cells. CD4+ and CD8+ T cells were sorted by FACS or magnetic beads before DNA extraction.

Genomic DNA served as template for TCR beta VDJ combination and CDR3 sequence profiling. An Illumina HiSeq 2000 was the platform used for TCR repertoire sequencing. The original pipeline was this. TRBV/TRBJ rearrangement plots, CDR3 size and DJ length profiles, and Simpson's diversity index were used to evaluate the repertoires. The most abundant DNA sequence in the deep sequencing data was taken as the immunodominant clone. CDR3 amino acid sequences were screened for sharing across subjects and were compared with published repertoires and the VDJdb database. The public reads were quality trimmed at Q25 with fastp and then assembled into clones with MiXCR by TCRdb, keeping productive beta chains. When rows share a CDR3 protein, they turn into one entry using the most common DNA and genes. In this record, the V and J calls reflect TCRdb's handling and not the investigators' own analysis. Counted in this sample were around 170,000 distinct CDR3 sequences; approximately 48% of them appeared once. Over 7.5% of the sample is in the top ten clones.

This clonotype was recorded at least ten times. Which antigen it targets is not known. Per-base quality was not reported, and no clone a single base away is much larger than it. This sequence was found in a human donor with aplastic anemia. The sample taken for sequencing was sorted CD4+, CD8+, or CD8+CD57+ T cells (not recorded which) from PBMCs. This chain joins TRBV7-2 to TRBJ2-3; D gene: possibly TRBD2, on 5 matching bases. The sequenced DNA: TGTGCCAGCAGCTACCAACTAGTTAGCACAGATACGCAGTATTTT. Its product reads: CASSYQLVSTDTQYF.